The entry below describes one T cell receptor beta chain. Its antigen is undetermined. The data were obtained in a study of T cells in localized non-small cell lung cancer. Generated by immunoSEQ multiplex PCR, the TCRdb table keeps only in-frame clones and is missing some. The sample comprises roughly 40,000 clones, 88% of which are singletons, and less than 3% rests with the top ten. Germline CDR1 and CDR2: MDHEN and SYDVKM. The CDR3 sequence is 15 residues long. Trimming stripped 7 bases from V and 4 bases from J, with 19 bases between. The study's findings and limits: Heterogeneity remains possible because sequencing was limited to only one tumor region. Peak T cell clonality was found in uninvolved adjacent lung, exceeding tumor. Higher blood T cell density went with longer overall survival.

The clonotype was recovered from a woman between 40 and 69 years old with stage I lung adenocarcinoma. V gene TRBV28 combines with J gene TRBJ1-2; a weak D match, TRBD1 (6 bases). The sample in question was peripheral blood, obtained before any cancer treatment. CDR3 sequence: CASTPAGRGGYGYTF. CDR3 DNA: TGTGCCAGCACCCCGGCCGGGAGAGGGGGCTATGGCTACACCTTC.